The rows below give T cell receptor beta chains drawn from one sample of a study of CD8+CD57+ T cells in acquired aplastic anemia. Each CDR3 protein is one row after TCRdb ran MiXCR on the reads. The sample consists of a few hundred thousand distinct CDR3 sequences, roughly 53% of them appearing once. The specimen was sorted CD4+, CD8+, or CD8+CD57+ T cells (not recorded which) from PBMCs. The receptors were sampled from a human donor with aplastic anemia. The CDR3 runs from the conserved cysteine through the conserved F or W. A D gene is named only where the DNA matches it firmly. Clone size is not always given. Where it is, it says once, few, many or a class for expanded clones.

j_call v_call d_call clone_size cdr3_nt cdr3_aa
TRBJ2-7 TRBV15 - - TGTGCCACCAGCAGAGATTACGGGGACTCCTACGAGCAGTACTTC CATSRDYGDSYEQYF
TRBJ1-6 TRBV25-1 - - TGTGCCAGCAGCCTAAGTACCGGCAATTCACCCCTCCACTTT CASSLSTGNSPLHF
TRBJ2-3 TRBV7-9 TRBD2 - TGTGCCAGCAGCTTGGCACTAGCGGGGATCACAGATACGCAGTATTTT CASSLALAGITDTQYF
TRBJ2-2 TRBV19 - many TGTGCCAGTAGCCTAAGAACAGGGAGAAGCACCGGGGAGCTGTTTTTT CASSLRTGRSTGELFF
TRBJ2-3 TRBV7-9 - - TGTGCCAGCAGCTTCGGGGTTAGCACAGATACGCAGTATTTT CASSFGVSTDTQYF
TRBJ2-7 TRBV15 - - TGTGCCACCAGCAGCGACGCTTTCACCTACGAGCAGTACTTC CATSSDAFTYEQYF
TRBJ1-3 TRBV6-1 TRBD1 - TGTGCCAGCATCCGGGACAGCTCTGGAAACACCATATATTTT CASIRDSSGNTIYF
TRBJ1-5 TRBV5-5 TRBD1 - TGTGCCGGCAGCCCGGGACAGGCCTCCAATCAGCCCCAGCATTTT CAGSPGQASNQPQHF
TRBJ2-3 TRBV25-1 TRBD1 - TGTGCCAGCAGTGATTGGACAGGGTTGACAGATACGCAGTATTTT CASSDWTGLTDTQYF
TRBJ1-2 TRBV20-1 TRBD1 - TGCAGTGCTAGCACTAGCGGGGGGACAGCAAATGGCTACACCTTC CSASTSGGTANGYTF
TRBJ1-5 TRBV6-1 TRBD1 many TGTGCCAGCAGGGACAGGGAGGCTTTCGGTCAGCCCCAGCATTTT CASRDREAFGQPQHF
TRBJ2-7 TRBV2 - - TGTGCCAGCAGTGGGATAGGGCAGGATCGCTCCTACGAGCAGTACTTC CASSGIGQDRSYEQYF
TRBJ2-7 TRBV11-2 - few TGTGCCAGCAGGAAGTCTCCCTACGAGCAGTACTTC CASRKSPYEQYF
TRBJ2-5 TRBV9 TRBD2 many TGTGCCAGCAGCGTAGCGGCGGGGGGCGTTCAAGAGACCCAGTACTTC CASSVAAGGVQETQYF
TRBJ2-1 TRBV20-1 TRBD1 many TGCAGTGCCATTACCGGGACAGGGGGCAATGAGCAGTTCTTC CSAITGTGGNEQFF
TRBJ2-1 TRBV6-5 TRBD2 once TGTGCCACTCTAGCGGGGCGAAATGAGCAGTTCTTC CATLAGRNEQFF
TRBJ2-3 TRBV5-1 TRBD2 few TGCGCCAGCAAAAGGAGACTAGCGGGGGTGGCAGATACGCAGTATTTT CASKRRLAGVADTQYF
TRBJ1-2 TRBV11-2 - - TGTGCCAGCAGCTTAGTTGCAGCGAACTATGGCTACACCTTC CASSLVAANYGYTF
TRBJ2-7 TRBV2 - - TGTGCCAGCAGTGAGTTTCCCGCCTCCTACGAGCAGTACTTC CASSEFPASYEQYF
TRBJ2-1 TRBV10-3 - many TGTGCCATCAGTGGGTCCCCGGGGGGCGGGAGATACAATGAGCAGTTCTTC CAISGSPGGGRYNEQFF
TRBJ1-1 TRBV20-1 TRBD1 once TGCAGTGCCCCCGGGACAGTGAACACTGAAGCTTTCTTT CSAPGTVNTEAFF
TRBJ1-2 TRBV6-5 TRBD1 - TGTGCCAGCAGGTTTGGGACAGTCGATTCTAACTATGGCTACACCTTC CASRFGTVDSNYGYTF
TRBJ2-7 TRBV2 TRBD2 - TGTGCCACCTTTGGACTAGCGGGGGGGCCCCCGTACTTC CATFGLAGGPPYF
TRBJ1-3 TRBV15 - many TGTGCCACCAGCAGAGATTTCATAGCAGGAAACACCATATATTTT CATSRDFIAGNTIYF
TRBJ2-3 TRBV5-1 - many TGCGCCAGCAGCTTGCGGGCTAGCGACGCAGATACGCAGTATTTT CASSLRASDADTQYF
TRBJ2-1 TRBV7-9 - many TGTGCCAGCAGCCCCGTCCCCTACAATGAGCAGTTCTTC CASSPVPYNEQFF
TRBJ1-6 TRBV2 - - TGTGCCAGCAGTGCGCTACAGTATAATTCACCCCTCCACTTT CASSALQYNSPLHF
TRBJ1-1 TRBV5-4 - - TGTGCCAGCAGCTGGACTAGCGGGACTGAAGCTTTCTTT CASSWTSGTEAFF